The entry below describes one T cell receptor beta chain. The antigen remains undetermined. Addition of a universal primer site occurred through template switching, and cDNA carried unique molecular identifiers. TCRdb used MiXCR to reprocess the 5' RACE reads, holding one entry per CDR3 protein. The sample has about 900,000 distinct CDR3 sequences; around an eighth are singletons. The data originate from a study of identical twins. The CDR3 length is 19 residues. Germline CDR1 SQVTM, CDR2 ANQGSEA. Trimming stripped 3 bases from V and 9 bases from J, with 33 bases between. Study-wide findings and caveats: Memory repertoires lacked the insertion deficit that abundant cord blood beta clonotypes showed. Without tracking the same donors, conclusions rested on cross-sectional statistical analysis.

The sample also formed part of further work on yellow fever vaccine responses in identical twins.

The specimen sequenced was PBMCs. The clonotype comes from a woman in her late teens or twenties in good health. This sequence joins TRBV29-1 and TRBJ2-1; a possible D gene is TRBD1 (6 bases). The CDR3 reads CSVEGDTGHYTTAQSEQFF. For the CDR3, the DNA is TGCAGCGTTGAGGGTGATACAGGGCATTATACAACGGCCCAATCTGAGCAGTTCTTC.